The 5 T cell receptor beta chains below come from one sample, sequenced in a study of tumor and adjacent non-tumor tissue in lung cancer. The template was RNA from unsorted bulk tissue. A modified ARM-PCR protocol with three rounds of nested PCR amplified TCRbeta. One entry per CDR3 protein, called by TCRdb with MiXCR from the multiplex PCR reads. The sample lists tens of thousands of distinct CDR3 sequences, roughly 72% occurring once. Sequencing was carried out using lung tumor tissue. Every receptor here comes from a woman in her thirties or forties with non-small cell lung cancer.

The chain carries TRBV11-2 and TRBJ2-4, with unresolved D. The CDR3 spans 15 residues. Germline V gene lookup returns CDR1 SGHAT and CDR2 FQNNGV. V shed 5 bases and J shed 2 bases, with 13 bases lying between them. The CDR3 loop is CASSRTIGTKNIQYF. The CDR3 region has the DNA TGTGCCAGCAGCAGAACAATAGGGACCAAAAACATTCAGTACTTC.

Concerning this clonotype: At one of its ends the junction is not consistent with the germline gene, which may arise from a read error. The chain carries TRBV11-3 and TRBJ2-6; D not resolved. The V gene's germline CDR1 is SGHNT and CDR2 YENEEA. The CDR3 contains 14 residues. CDR3 region: CASSTGDRANILTF. The CDR3 coding sequence is TGTGCCAGCAGCACTGGGGATAGGGCCAACATCCTGACTTTC. The full variable domain, with the rest looked up from reference TRBV11-3 and TRBJ2-6, is EAGVVQSPRYKIIEKKQPVAFWCNPISGHNTLYWYLQNLGQGPELLIRYENEEAVDDSQLPKDRFSAERLKGVDSTLKIQPAELGDSAVYLCASSTGDRANILTFGAGSRLTVL.

Concerning this clonotype itself: One junction end does not reproduce the germline sequence, and a read error may be involved. This sequence joins TRBV29-1 and TRBJ2-3; D is perhaps TRBD2 (6 bases). In germline, CDR1 is SQVTM, CDR2 ANQGSEA. CDR3 length: 14 amino acids. The CDR3 region is CSVEDPGVGDTRYF. CDR3 sequence (DNA): TGCAGCGTTGAAGATCCGGGGGTCGGAGATACGCGGTATTTT.

As regards this clonotype: Since no conserved phenylalanine or tryptophan closes the CDR3, a read error is the likely cause. The chain recombines TRBV6-5 with TRBJ2-5; no reliable D call. Germline lookup yields CDR1 MNHEY and CDR2 SVGAGI. The CDR3 spans 19 residues. The DNA for the CDR3 is TGTACCGGCAGTTACTCGAGTGTGTTGGGCGGCAGCCGGAAAGAGACCCAGTACCTC. Amino acid sequence: CTGSYSSVLGGSRKETQYL.

This chain connects TRBV11-2 to TRBJ2-3; D is uncertain. The CDR3 sequence is 14 residues long. Germline V CDR1 and CDR2: SGHAT, FQNNGV. Trimming stripped 5 bases from V and 12 bases from J, with 21 bases between. CDR3 region: CASSRTGTGSTQYF. CDR3 bases: TGTGCCAGCAGCCGCACGGGCACTGGCAGTACACAGTATTTT.